This T cell receptor (beta chain) appears in the sequencing data of a study of vaccination and CD4 T cells after COVID-19. Cultured CD4+ T-cell DNA underwent Oncomine TCR Beta short-read sequencing. It was cultured CD4+ T cells from which genomic DNA was extracted. TCRdb used MiXCR to reprocess the PCR reads, holding one entry per CDR3 protein. The sample lists roughly 15,000 distinct CDR3 sequences, roughly 37% occurring once. This clonotype has only a few counts. The antigen remains undetermined. As for treatment: approximately 9-day PBMC culture with coronavirus spike peptide pools or control peptides (ViraFEST assay). V lost 11 bases and J lost 2, with 19 bases in between. CDR1 is ENHRY, CDR2 SYGVKD, per germline. The CDR3 totals 15 residues.

The sample was CD4+ T cells from blood, cultured in vitro. The chain couples TRBV10-3 to TRBJ1-5; D might be TRBD1 (5 bases). The clonotype comes from a human donor who had recovered from COVID-19. The CDR3 bases are TGTGCCGGGGCCAAACCGCAGGGAGGCAATCAGCCCCAGCATTTT. Translation gives CAGAKPQGGNQPQHF.